The 20 T cell receptor beta chains below all came from one sample that was sequenced in a study of T cells in Graves' hyperthyroidism and ophthalmopathy. The source material, RNA transcripts, was used to amplify TCR beta CDR3 regions. An initial round of RT-PCR targeting the TCR CDR3 relied on the HTBI primer set. TCRdb reprocessed the multiplex PCR reads with MiXCR, giving one entry per CDR3 protein. This table holds around 400,000 distinct CDR3 sequences, about 13% found once. The sample consisted of blood. Every receptor here comes from a woman aged 18-35 years with Graves' hyperthyroidism.

The table lists this clonotype with many counts. The gene calls are TRBV11-2 and TRBJ1-1, with D unclear. The CDR3 sequence is 12 residues long. Germline lookup yields CDR1 SGHAT and CDR2 FQNNGV. Trimming stripped 5 bases from V and 10 bases from J, with 14 bases between. CDR3 region: CASSPSWGAAFF. CDR3 DNA: TGTGCCAGCAGCCCATCGTGGGGTGCAGCTTTCTTT.

The chain has TRBV7-9 and TRBJ2-1, with 10 bases lining up with TRBD2. The CDR3 is 17 amino acids. Trimming at V came to 5 bases and at J to 2 bases, leaving 9 bases not matched to a gene. The germline gives CDR1 SEHNR, CDR2 FQNEAQ (reference sequence). The CDR3 here is CASSKASGSVTYNEQFF. The CDR3 bases are TGTGCCAGCAGCAAAGCTAGCGGGAGTGTGACCTACAATGAGCAGTTCTTC.

This clonotype appeared many times. The rearrangement links TRBV6-1 to TRBJ1-5; TRBD1 aligns across 7 bases. CDR3 length: 12 residues. The germline CDR1 and CDR2 sequences are MNHNS and SASEGT. V trimming: 7 bases; J trimming: 5 bases; junction bases outside the gene matches: 2. The CDR3 spells CASKQGYQPQHF. CDR3 nucleotides: TGTGCCAGCAAACAGGGGTATCAGCCCCAGCATTTT.

This clonotype was recorded many times. The chain recombines TRBV18 with TRBJ1-2, with 11 bases aligning to TRBD1. CDR1 KGHSH and CDR2 LQKENI come from the germline V gene. The CDR3 sequence is 15 residues long. V lost 5 bases and J lost 2; bases outside the gene matches: 4. As DNA, the CDR3 is TGTGCCAGCTCAAGGACAGGGGGCGCGAACTATGGCTACACCTTC. This sequence encodes CASSRTGGANYGYTF.

This rearrangement joins TRBV4-3 to TRBJ2-3; D is possibly TRBD2 (5 bases). Germline values: CDR1 LGHNA, CDR2 YSLEER. This CDR3 contains 15 residues. The germline V and J ends were trimmed by 0 bases and 2 bases, with 9 bases remaining between them. As DNA, the CDR3 is TGCGCCAGCAGCCAAGATGAGGGCCTCACAGATACGCAGTATTTT. Translating it yields CASSQDEGLTDTQYF.

This clonotype has ten or more counts. The V gene is TRBV7-9, the J gene TRBJ2-7; tentative D call: TRBD2 (5 bases). The CDR3 is made up of 15 amino acids. Trimming left V 1 base short and J 0 bases short, with 10 bases between. Per germline, CDR1 SEHNR and CDR2 FQNEAQ (reference sequence). The CDR3 reads CASSLGVTSSYEQYF. DNA of the CDR3: TGTGCCAGCAGCTTAGGTGTCACTAGCTCCTACGAGCAGTACTTC.

Comment on this clonotype: This clone may be a read error of a much larger clone one base away. CDR3 loop: CSAPGQVINEQFF. The DNA for the CDR3 is TGCAGCGCTCCCGGGCAGGTTATCAATGAGCAGTTCTTC. V and J are TRBV29-1 and TRBJ2-1; D gene ambiguous. CDR1 SQVTM and CDR2 ANQGSEA come from the germline V gene. V lost 7 bases and J 6 bases, leaving 16 bases between the germline ends. This CDR3 region has 13 residues.

This clonotype turned up a few times. The CDR3 bases are TGTGCCAGCAGCCCGGTGGGGGGGGCAGCCGGGGAGCTGTTTTTT. Protein product: CASSPVGGAAGELFF. This chain connects TRBV28 to TRBJ2-2; a weak D match, TRBD2 (7 bases). Trimming left V 6 bases short and J 6 bases short, with 17 bases between. The CDR3 is 15 residues long. Germline V CDR1 and CDR2: MDHEN, SYDVKM.

The V and J genes are TRBV9 and TRBJ2-5, with D possibly matching TRBD2 (5 bases). Trimming left V 0 bases short and J 2 bases short, with 11 bases between. CDR3 length equals 15 residues. The germline V gene encodes CDR1 SGDLS and CDR2 YYNGEE. CDR3 DNA: TGTGCCAGCAGCGTAGCTGGAGCGGAGCAAGAGACCCAGTACTTC. Its translation: CASSVAGAEQETQYF.

The sample holds many counts of this clonotype. The V gene is TRBV27, the J gene TRBJ2-5; 9 nucleotides match TRBD2. Per the germline V gene, CDR1 is MNHEY and CDR2 is SMNVEV (reference sequence). The ends lost 4 bases at V and 5 bases at J; junction bases unmatched: 8. The CDR3 consists of 15 residues. Written as DNA, the CDR3 is TGTGCCAGCAGTTCTGGCGGGAGGGCGGCGGAGACCCAGTACTTC. Translation gives CASSSGGRAAETQYF.

This clonotype was seen at least ten times. V gene TRBV3-1 combines with J gene TRBJ2-1; 7 bases align to TRBD2. V shed 2 bases, J shed 4 bases, and the junction held 8 bases outside the gene matches. From germline, CDR1 is LGHDT and CDR2 YNNKEL (reference sequence). This CDR3 spans 16 amino acids. The CDR3 reads CASSQFAGDFYNEQFF. DNA for the CDR3: TGTGCCAGCAGCCAATTTGCGGGAGACTTTTACAATGAGCAGTTCTTC.

At least ten counts were recorded for this clonotype. The chain recombines TRBV28 with TRBJ2-7; 8 nucleotides line up with TRBD2. Germline loops: CDR1 MDHEN, CDR2 SYDVKM. Trimming removed 6 bases from V and 2 bases from J; junction bases left unmatched: 6. This CDR3 has 14 amino acids. CDR3 sequence (DNA): TGTGCCAGCAGCCGGGGGGGGGGAGCCTACGAGCAGTACTTC. This codes for CASSRGGGAYEQYF.

V usage is TRBV4-3 and J usage is TRBJ2-1; TRBD2 is a possible D gene (5 bases). The CDR3 contains 18 residues. Trimming pared 0 bases from V and 3 bases from J, leaving 18 bases between. Germline CDR1 is LGHNA and CDR2 is YSLEER. CDR3 coding DNA: TGCGCCAGCAGCCAAGAATCTAGCAGCCCTTCGGGCTACAATGAGCAGTTCTTC. Translation: CASSQESSSPSGYNEQFF.

In this sample, this clonotype turned up many times. The gene calls are TRBV20-1 and TRBJ2-3; 11 bases fit TRBD2. The CDR3 has 14 residues. The J segment lost 5 bases and the V segment lost 2 bases, leaving 3 bases of the junction unmatched. Germline values: CDR1 DFQATT, CDR2 SNEGSKA (reference sequence). In DNA form, the CDR3 reads TGCAGTGCTAGAAAGACTAGCGGGGAAGATACGCAGTATTTT. As protein: CSARKTSGEDTQYF.

Many counts were recorded for this clonotype. The chain carries TRBV28 and TRBJ2-1, with D perhaps matching TRBD1 or TRBD2 (6 bases each). Trimming pared 7 bases from V and 7 bases from J, leaving 20 bases between. CDR1 and CDR2 from the germline V gene are MDHEN and SYDVKM. The CDR3 length is 15 residues. The CDR3 sequence is CASTGGHRRNNEQFF. The CDR3 nucleotides are TGTGCCAGCACCGGGGGACACAGGAGGAATAATGAGCAGTTCTTC.

In this sample, this clonotype turned up many times. J is TRBJ1-5 and V is TRBV28; possibly TRBD1 for D (5 bases). The length of the CDR3 is 14 residues. Looked up from germline, CDR1 is MDHEN and CDR2 is SYDVKM. The ends were cut back, 3 bases at V and 4 bases at J, with 10 bases in the middle. CDR3 DNA: TGTGCCAGCAGTTTCGACAGACGGAATCAGCCCCAGCATTTT. This codes for CASSFDRRNQPQHF.

This clonotype showed up many times. This chain connects TRBV5-1 to TRBJ2-5, with D perhaps assigned TRBD1 or TRBD2 (5 bases each). Germline lookup yields CDR1 SGHRS and CDR2 YFSETQ. CDR3 length equals 14 residues. The germline V and J ends were trimmed by 0 bases and 4 bases, with 10 bases remaining between them. The CDR3: CASSLAPGRETQYF. The DNA for the CDR3 is TGCGCCAGCAGCTTGGCTCCGGGACGAGAGACCCAGTACTTC.

This clonotype was detected many times. CDR3: CASSLDPTYEQYF. DNA for the CDR3: TGTGCCAGCAGCTTAGATCCGACCTACGAGCAGTACTTC. The genes are TRBV11-2 and TRBJ2-7; D unclear. Germline V gives CDR1 SGHAT, CDR2 FQNNGV. Between the trimmed V and J ends, which lost 0 bases and 2 bases, there was a span of 5 bases. This CDR3 is 13 amino acids long.

This clonotype was seen repeatedly, ten times or more. The chain links TRBV6-1 to TRBJ2-3; 12 bases fit TRBD2. The CDR3 length is 18 residues. CDR1 and CDR2 (germline): MNHNS, SASEGT. The ends lost 6 bases at V and 3 bases at J; junction bases unmatched: 13. The CDR3 coding sequence is TGTGCCAGCAGAATCTCTAGCGGGGGGGCCTTTCGAACAGATACGCAGTATTTT. It codes for CASRISSGGAFRTDTQYF.

This clonotype was recorded many times. The rearrangement uses TRBV5-4 and TRBJ1-2; possible D gene TRBD1, 5 bases. The V end lost 0 bases, the J end lost 5 bases, and 14 bases lay between the germline ends. CDR3 size: 15 residues. Germline assignment: CDR1 SGHNT and CDR2 YYREEE (reference sequence). CDR3 bases: TGTGCCAGCAGCTTGGGTGGGGGAGGGACTTATGGCTACACCTTC. This gives the protein CASSLGGGGTYGYTF.